This T cell receptor (beta chain) was observed in a study of beta chain features in type 1 diabetes. The germline gives CDR1 MNHEY, CDR2 SVGAGI. This CDR3 is built from 15 residues. The J segment lost 2 bases and the V segment lost 2 bases, leaving 2 bases of the junction unmatched. Points on this clone: No antigen is known for it.

Study-wide findings and caveats: It was among patients, rather than healthy donors, that naive, central memory and Treg TCRB repertoires appeared more similar.

The investigators reverse transcribed all of the isolated RNA, so they sequenced expressed TCRB transcripts. TCRdb's table, derived via immunoSEQ multiplex PCR, lists solely in-frame clones and lacks some. The sample includes about 140,000 clones, 10% of them seen just once. The sequence derives from a man aged 18 to 29 in good health. Specimen: naive CD4+ T cells from blood. This rearrangement joins TRBV6-5 to TRBJ2-3; 9 nucleotides line up with TRBD1. The CDR3 bases are TGTGCCAGCAGTTACGGGGACAGGGACACAGATACGCAGTATTTT. This encodes CASSYGDRDTDTQYF.